This passage covers 17 T cell receptor beta chains from one sample sequenced in a study of blood T cell repertoires in COVID-19. Only in-frame clones appear in the TCRdb table, and some are missing; sequencing was by immunoSEQ multiplex PCR. The sample lists about 170,000 clones; 80% to 85% were seen once. The material sequenced was peripheral blood. The source of these receptors is a woman in her 70s with COVID-19, enrolled during active disease.

The rearrangement joins TRBV6-5 to TRBJ1-1; perhaps TRBD1 as D (5 bases). Germline V CDR1 and CDR2: MNHEY, SVGAGI. V lost 6 bases, J lost 6 bases, and 20 bases lay in between. The CDR3 sequence is 15 residues long. CDR3 nucleotide sequence: TGTGCCAGCAGCTCCAAAATAGGGGATTCCGCTGAAGCTTTCTTT. This encodes CASSSKIGDSAEAFF.

This chain joins TRBV5-4 and TRBJ2-3, with 11 bases matching TRBD2. CDR3 size: 18 residues. CDR1 is SGHNT, CDR2 YYREEE, per germline (reference sequence). The V and J ends lost 0 bases and 3 bases, in that order; junction bases with no gene match: 9. The CDR3 DNA is TGTGCCAGCAGCTTGGGGGGTAGCGGGAGGGCCGGGACAGATACGCAGTATTTT. It yields the protein CASSLGGSGRAGTDTQYF. Full variable domain (outside the CDR3, taken from reference TRBV5-4 and TRBJ2-3): ETGVTQSPTHLIKTRGQQVTLRCSSQSGHNTVSWYQQALGQGPQFIFQYYREEENGRGNFPPRFSGLQFPNYSSELNVNALELDDSALYLCASSLGGSGRAGTDTQYFGPGTRLTVL.

The chain has TRBV2 and TRBJ2-5; 7 bases fit TRBD1. Germline V gives CDR1 SNHLY, CDR2 FYNNEI. This CDR3 is 14 amino acids long. The V gene end was trimmed by 3 bases and the J gene end by 7 bases; junction bases not matched to a gene: 8. The CDR3 nucleotides are TGTGCCAGCAGTGATAAGGGACAGCTACGGACCCAGTACTTC. This encodes CASSDKGQLRTQYF.

The gene calls are TRBV7-6 and TRBJ1-4; the D is unclear. Germline CDR1 and CDR2: SGHVS and FNYEAQ. The CDR3 sequence is 15 residues long. The ends were cut back, 1 base at V and 0 bases at J, with 6 bases in the middle. CDR3 sequence (DNA): TGTGCCAGCAGCTTAGAGCCCGCAACTAATGAAAAACTGTTTTTT. Its protein is CASSLEPATNEKLFF.

The genes are TRBV6-5 and TRBJ2-2, with 8 positions matching TRBD1. The CDR3 consists of 15 residues. Per germline, CDR1 MNHEY and CDR2 SVGAGI. The J segment lost 6 bases and the V segment lost 5 bases, leaving 8 bases of the junction unmatched. The CDR3 reads CASSRYPGGPGELFF. The DNA for the CDR3 is TGTGCCAGCAGTCGCTACCCAGGGGGCCCCGGGGAGCTGTTTTTT.

V usage is TRBV19 and J usage is TRBJ1-2, with a possible D match to TRBD1 (6 bases). The CDR3 is 15 residues long. Germline values: CDR1 LNHDA, CDR2 SQIVND (reference sequence). Trimming stripped 5 bases from V and 4 bases from J, with 17 bases between. The CDR3 nucleotides are TGTGCCAGTAGTCTCATCTCGACAGGTTCCTATGGCTACACCTTC. This sequence encodes CASSLISTGSYGYTF.

V gene TRBV15 combines with J gene TRBJ1-5; TRBD1 matches 8 bases. This CDR3 comprises 15 residues. CDR1 and CDR2 from the germline V gene are LNHNV and YYDKDF (reference sequence). Unmatched junction bases numbered 4, after V lost 1 base and J lost 5 bases. DNA of the CDR3: TGTGCCACCAGCAGAGGGGGACAGGCTGATCAGCCCCAGCATTTT. This gives the protein CATSRGGQADQPQHF.

The CDR3 loop reads CASSYSSEQYF. The CDR3, as DNA: TGTGCCAGCAGTTACTCTAGCGAGCAGTACTTC. J is TRBJ2-7 and V is TRBV6-6, with D unresolved. Germline-derived CDR1 and CDR2 are MNHNY and SVGAGI (reference sequence). Trimming left V 0 bases short and J 6 bases short, with 3 bases between. The CDR3 extends over 11 amino acids.

The CDR3 here is CASSLRGQVSTNEKLFF. In DNA form, the CDR3 reads TGCGCCAGCAGCCTAAGAGGGCAGGTATCCACTAATGAAAAACTGTTTTTT. The genes are TRBV5-1 and TRBJ1-4; no definite D call. Germline V lookup: CDR1 SGHRS, CDR2 YFSETQ. The V and J ends lost 4 bases and 2 bases respectively, with 18 bases between them. There are 17 residues in the CDR3.

In regard to this clone: This clone may be a read error of a much larger clone one base away. V and J are TRBV19 and TRBJ2-3; a weak D match, TRBD1 (6 bases). Per germline, CDR1 LNHDA and CDR2 SQIVND (reference sequence). The CDR3 is 14 amino acids. The CDR3 sequence: CVTRTAASTDTQYF. Here the CDR3 DNA reads TGTGTCACCCGGACAGCCGCTAGCACAGATACGCAGTATTTT. The variable domain in full, with the rest retrieved from reference TRBV19 and TRBJ2-3, is DGGITQSPKYLFRKEGQNVTLSCEQNLNHDAMYWYRQDPGQGLRLIYYSQIVNDFQKGDIAEGYSVSREKKESFPLTVTSAQKNPTAFYLCVTRTAASTDTQYFGPGTRLTVL.

The chain has TRBV12-5 and TRBJ2-4, with a possible D match to TRBD1 (6 bases). Germline V CDR1 and CDR2: LGHNT, FRNRAP. V gave up 5 bases and J gave up 9 bases, with 14 bases separating them. CDR3 length: 13 amino acids. The CDR3 protein is CASGGVKGGIQYF. The CDR3, as DNA: TGTGCTAGTGGTGGTGTGAAAGGGGGCATTCAGTACTTC.

The chain uses TRBV15 and TRBJ2-4, with TRBD1 matching 7 bases. Germline lookup yields CDR1 LNHNV and CDR2 YYDKDF (reference sequence). CDR3 length equals 13 residues. V lost 5 bases to trimming and J lost 9 bases; unmatched junction nucleotides: 7. The CDR3 DNA sequence: TGTGCCACCAGCGTCGGGACAGAGACCATTCAGTACTTC. Its translation is CATSVGTETIQYF.

CDR3: CASSEVYGYGYTF. CDR3 nucleotide sequence: TGTGCCAGCAGTGAAGTGTACGGCTATGGCTACACCTTC. The chain uses TRBV2 and TRBJ1-2; D is ambiguous. CDR3 length equals 13 residues. Trimming stripped 1 base from V and 4 bases from J, with 7 bases between. CDR1 SNHLY and CDR2 FYNNEI come from the germline V gene.

This clone was picked up one time. V usage is TRBV9 and J usage is TRBJ2-7; 9 bases fit TRBD1. The CDR3 has 15 residues. With V trimmed by 0 bases and J by 4 bases, 5 bases remained unmatched. In germline, CDR1 is SGDLS, CDR2 YYNGEE. CDR3 protein: CASSVVPGQGYEQYF. The DNA of the CDR3 is TGTGCCAGCAGCGTAGTTCCGGGACAGGGATACGAGCAGTACTTC.

The chain has TRBV11-2 and TRBJ2-2; TRBD2 is a possible D gene (5 bases). Germline CDR1 and CDR2: SGHAT and FQNNGV. This CDR3 spans 16 amino acids. V was cut by 1 base and J by 1 base, with 10 bases left in between. This chain's CDR3 is CASSLGRRVNTGELFF. CDR3 coding DNA: TGTGCCAGCAGCTTAGGCCGGCGGGTGAACACCGGGGAGCTGTTTTTT. Together with reference TRBV11-2 and TRBJ2-2, the CDR3 gives the full variable domain: EAGVAQSPRYKIIEKRQSVAFWCNPISGHATLYWYQQILGQGPKLLIQFQNNGVVDDSQLPKDRFSAERLKGVDSTLKIQPAKLEDSAVYLCASSLGRRVNTGELFFGEGSRLTVL.

This clone came up many times. This rearrangement joins TRBV19 to TRBJ1-1; weak D call: TRBD1 (6 bases). The length of the CDR3 is 14 residues. Germline V gene data show CDR1 as LNHDA and CDR2 as SQIVND (reference sequence). The V gene lost 3 bases and the J gene lost 0 bases, with 8 bases spanning the gap. The CDR3 protein is CASSMGTLNTEAFF. The CDR3 region has the DNA TGTGCCAGTAGTATGGGGACACTGAACACTGAAGCTTTCTTT.

This clone is a singleton in its sample. The rearrangement links TRBV6-5 to TRBJ1-5; D not certain. The CDR3 covers 15 residues. Germline assignment: CDR1 MNHEY and CDR2 SVGAGI. V dropped 7 bases and J dropped 2 bases, with 15 bases sitting between them. The CDR3 spells CASNPGWARNQPQHF. DNA of the CDR3: TGTGCCAGCAATCCGGGGTGGGCGCGCAATCAGCCCCAGCATTTT.